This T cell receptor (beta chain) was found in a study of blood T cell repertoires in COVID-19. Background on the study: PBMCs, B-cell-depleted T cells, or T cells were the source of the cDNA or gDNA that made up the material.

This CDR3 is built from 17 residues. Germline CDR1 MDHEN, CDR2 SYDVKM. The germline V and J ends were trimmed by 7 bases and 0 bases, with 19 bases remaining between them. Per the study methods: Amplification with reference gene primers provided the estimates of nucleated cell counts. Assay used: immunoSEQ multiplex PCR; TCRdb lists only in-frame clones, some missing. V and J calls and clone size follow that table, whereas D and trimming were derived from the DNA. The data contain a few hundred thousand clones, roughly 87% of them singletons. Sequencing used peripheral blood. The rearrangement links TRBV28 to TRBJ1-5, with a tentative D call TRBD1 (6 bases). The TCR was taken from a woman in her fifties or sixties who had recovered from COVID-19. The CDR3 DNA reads TGTGCCAGCACCTCATACCGGGACACCGATAGCAATCAGCCCCAGCATTTT. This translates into CASTSYRDTDSNQPQHF.